This section outlines one TCR beta chain sequence together with its context. Those enrolled, adults aged roughly 18 to 100 years, came from under 25 US areas. Self-reported history from a screening survey and questionnaire set each donor's cohort. This sample was taken from a study of blood T cell repertoires in COVID-19. The wider study: Samples came from the United States, Italy and Spain, spanning acute and convalescent COVID-19.

The CDR3 runs to 15 residues. Losses at the gene ends were 10 bases for V and 0 bases for J; bases not matched to a gene: 5. Germline V gene data show CDR1 as KGHDR and CDR2 as SFDVKD. The repertoire was sequenced with immunoSEQ multiplex PCR; TCRdb's copy has only in-frame clones and lacks some. In the table there are about 180,000 clones, 75% to 90% of which are singletons. Material: PBMCs or T cells enriched from blood (not recorded which). The V and J genes are TRBV24-1 and TRBJ2-7, with 13 bases matching TRBD2. The clonotype comes from a man aged 40-49 years who had recovered from COVID-19. CDR3 sequence reads: CATGTSGTRSYEQYF. The CDR3 nucleotides read TGTGCCACGGGGACTAGCGGGACTCGCTCCTACGAGCAGTACTTC.